This T cell receptor beta chain comes out of a study of HIV-infected patients and healthy controls. Reverse transcription used roughly 450 ng RNA and constant-region primers for alpha and beta. Alpha and beta chain libraries were made separately by chain-specific third strand synthesis with multiplexing indices. A single record per CDR3 protein comes from TCRdb applying MiXCR to the 5' RACE reads. The sample has 7,900 or so distinct CDR3 sequences; roughly 6.2% are singletons. By share, this clonotype ranks as medium-sized. Antigen specificity is unknown. With the library built for alpha chains, this beta chain is off target and its frequency is not meaningful. Roughly three months, about 14 weeks, into antiretroviral therapy, follow-up blood was collected. The repertoire came from unfractionated whole blood and reflected all unsorted peripheral T cells. The CDR3 has 13 residues. Germline-derived CDR1 and CDR2 are SGHVS and FNYEAQ. The V gene lost 4 bases and the J gene lost 5 bases, with 11 bases spanning the gap.

Study-wide points: HIV-associated CDR3 frequencies dropped significantly during therapy; CMV-associated ones, mostly rising, changed nonsignificantly.

This TCR came from an adult with HIV infection. Material: blood, obtained during antiretroviral therapy. The chain joins TRBV7-6 to TRBJ1-1, with D uncertain. This CDR3 is CASSSRLETEAFF. In DNA form, the CDR3 reads TGTGCCAGCAGCTCCAGACTGGAGACTGAAGCTTTCTTT. Filled out from reference TRBV7-6 and TRBJ1-1, the complete variable domain reads GAGVSQSPRYKVTKRGQDVALRCDPISGHVSLYWYRQALGQGPEFLTYFNYEAQQDKSGLPNDRFSAERPEGSISTLTIQRTEQRDSAMYRCASSSRLETEAFFGQGTRLTVV.